The 27 T cell receptor beta chains in this list originate from one sample, sequenced in a study of control samples from healthy donors and cancer patients. Generated by immunoSEQ multiplex PCR, the TCRdb table keeps only in-frame clones and is missing some. The table has 60,000 to 70,000 clones, 85% seen once; the top ten hold 4.5% to 6%. The sample consisted of blood. Receptors were obtained from a middle-aged man in good health.

This clone appeared a few times. The CDR3 DNA follows: TGTGCCAGCAGCTTAGACAGCTACCTTAACGAGCAGTACTTC. Residues: CASSLDSYLNEQYF. This rearrangement joins TRBV11-3 to TRBJ2-7; D is unresolved. Trimming took off 0 bases at V and 5 bases at J, with 11 bases between the two ends. CDR1 SGHNT and CDR2 YENEEA come from the germline V gene. The CDR3 consists of 14 residues.

The chain recombines TRBV9 with TRBJ1-1, with D unresolved. V was pared by 0 bases and J by 8 bases, with 11 bases between. Germline lookup yields CDR1 SGDLS and CDR2 YYNGEE. This CDR3 has 13 residues. The CDR3 nucleotides are TGTGCCAGCAGCGTAGCCCCTGAAATGGAAGCTTTCTTT. It specifies CASSVAPEMEAFF.

The CDR3 reads CASSFGGAYNEQFF. CDR3 bases: TGTGCCAGCAGTTTTGGCGGTGCCTACAATGAGCAGTTCTTC. The chain joins TRBV27 to TRBJ2-1; D is ambiguous. Trimming removed 3 bases at V and 2 bases at J, with 8 bases between. The CDR3 spans 14 residues. In germline, CDR1 is MNHEY, CDR2 SMNVEV (reference sequence).

The rearrangement links TRBV6-5 to TRBJ1-2; D perhaps matches TRBD1 (6 bases). Trimming removed 5 bases at V and 6 bases at J, with 7 bases between. The CDR3 loop spans 11 amino acids. In germline, CDR1 is MNHEY, CDR2 SVGAGI. The CDR3 spells CASSPGDGYTF. The CDR3 region has the DNA TGTGCCAGCAGTCCAGGGGATGGCTACACCTTC.

The CDR3 nucleotides read TGTGCCAGCAGCCCCGACGCGGGGTTTGGCACTGAAGCTTTCTTT. Amino acid sequence: CASSPDAGFGTEAFF. The V call is TRBV9, the J call TRBJ1-1, with D hard to call. CDR3 length: 15 residues. CDR1 is SGDLS and CDR2 is YYNGEE in the germline V gene. Trimming removed 4 bases from V and 4 bases from J, with 17 bases in between.

The genes are TRBV2 and TRBJ1-6; D remains ambiguous. V was pared by 0 bases and J by 5 bases, with 14 bases between. Germline values: CDR1 SNHLY, CDR2 FYNNEI. The CDR3 has 17 residues. The chain's CDR3 is CASSEANTRFNNSPLHF. The CDR3 DNA is TGTGCCAGCAGTGAAGCAAACACTAGATTTAATAATTCACCCCTCCACTTT.

This CDR3 reads CASSSRDTRYGYTF. CDR3 DNA sequence: TGTGCCAGCAGCTCCCGGGACACGAGGTATGGCTACACCTTC. This chain connects TRBV3-1 (or the pseudogene TRBV3-2) to TRBJ1-2; tentative D call: TRBD1 (6 bases). This CDR3 is built from 14 residues. Germline values: CDR1 LGHDT, CDR2 YNNKEL (reference sequence). With 5 bases removed from V and 5 bases from J, the gap between germline ends came to 15 bases.

This clone showed up just once. The chain recombines TRBV3-1 (or the pseudogene TRBV3-2) with TRBJ1-3; 7 positions match TRBD1. CDR3 length equals 14 residues. Per the germline V gene, CDR1 is LGHDT and CDR2 is YNNKEL (reference sequence). V lost 3 bases and J lost 4; bases outside the gene matches: 3. The CDR3 is CASSQQGDGNTIYF. CDR3 coding DNA: TGTGCCAGCAGCCAGCAGGGGGACGGAAACACCATATATTTT.

The chain recombines TRBV9 with TRBJ2-3; D uncertain. CDR3 size: 17 residues. With 0 bases removed from V and 3 bases from J, the gap between germline ends came to 17 bases. Germline loops: CDR1 SGDLS, CDR2 YYNGEE. CDR3: CASSVEGQTAQTDTQYF. The CDR3 DNA reads TGTGCCAGCAGCGTAGAGGGTCAAACCGCACAGACAGATACGCAGTATTTT. Combining the CDR3 with reference TRBV9 and TRBJ2-3 gives the whole variable domain DSGVTQTPKHLITATGQRVTLRCSPRSGDLSVYWYQQSLDQGLQFLIQYYNGEERAKGNILERFSAQQFPDLHSELNLSSLELGDSALYFCASSVEGQTAQTDTQYFGPGTRLTVL.

This clone has more than one count but fewer than ten. Other nucleotide sequences in the sample specify the same CDR3. The V and J genes are TRBV2 and TRBJ1-5; no clear D gene. Trimming shortened V by 3 bases and J by 4 bases, and 10 bases separated the two germline ends. CDR1 is SNHLY and CDR2 is FYNNEI in the germline V gene. The CDR3 runs 14 residues. In DNA form, the CDR3 reads TGTGCCAGCAGTGATTGGGCCGAAAATCAGCCCCAGCATTTT. Translated: CASSDWAENQPQHF.

The chain uses TRBV5-5 and TRBJ2-1; 7 positions agree with TRBD2. CDR1 and CDR2 from the germline V gene are SGHKS and YYEKEE (reference sequence). The length of the CDR3 is 15 residues. J gave up 6 bases and V 6 bases, and 12 bases lay outside the gene matches. The CDR3 DNA reads as TGTGCCAGCAAAGTCGGAGCGGGACCGGGCAATGAGCAGTTCTTC. It codes for CASKVGAGPGNEQFF.

This chain links TRBV29-1 with TRBJ2-3; no clear D gene. Trimming removed 3 bases at V and 1 base at J, with 11 bases between. CDR1 is SQVTM and CDR2 is ANQGSEA in the germline V gene. CDR3 length: 14 residues. Here the CDR3 reads CSVDKGAGTDTQYF. The CDR3 DNA is TGCAGCGTTGACAAGGGTGCGGGCACAGATACGCAGTATTTT.

This rearrangement joins TRBV7-8 to TRBJ1-1; 7 bases agree with TRBD1. The CDR3 spans 14 residues. V shed 3 bases, J shed 2 bases, and the junction held 3 bases outside the gene matches. CDR1 SGHVS and CDR2 FQNEAQ come from the germline V gene. The CDR3: CASSLTGYNTEAFF. As DNA, the CDR3 is TGTGCCAGCAGCTTGACAGGGTATAACACTGAAGCTTTCTTT.

The chain carries TRBV10-3 and TRBJ1-1; possibly TRBD1 for D (5 bases). The length of the CDR3 is 15 residues. V was pared by 3 bases and J by 2 bases, with 13 bases between. CDR1 and CDR2 (germline): ENHRY, SYGVKD. The CDR3 sequence is CAISDPRGVNTEAFF. In DNA, the CDR3 is TGTGCCATCAGTGACCCTCGGGGGGTTAACACTGAAGCTTTCTTT.

This clone has just a few counts. The chain links TRBV5-6 to TRBJ1-1; tentatively, D is TRBD1 (6 bases). V lost 2 bases to trimming and J lost 1 base, with 12 bases between them. The germline gives CDR1 SGHDT, CDR2 YYEEEE. The CDR3 consists of 15 residues. The CDR3 protein is CASSFVGRGNTEAFF. The CDR3 DNA follows: TGTGCCAGCAGCTTTGTGGGCAGGGGGAACACTGAAGCTTTCTTT.

J is TRBJ1-3 and V is TRBV28; tentative D call: TRBD1 (6 bases). This CDR3 spans 15 amino acids. The V gene's germline CDR1 is MDHEN and CDR2 SYDVKM. V lost 6 bases and J 1 base, leaving 13 bases between the germline ends. CDR3 in DNA: TGTGCCAGCAGGCCCTGGACAGTTTCTGGAAACACCATATATTTT. This encodes CASRPWTVSGNTIYF.

This rearrangement joins TRBV5-1 to TRBJ1-1, with D maybe TRBD1 (6 bases). Germline loops: CDR1 SGHRS, CDR2 YFSETQ. CDR3 size: 14 residues. V lost 5 bases to trimming and J lost 5 bases, with 16 bases between them. The CDR3 DNA reads TGCGCCAGCAGGAAGGACAGCAAACAAACTGAAGCTTTCTTT. Its translation: CASRKDSKQTEAFF.

This chain connects TRBV5-6 to TRBJ2-7; D is ambiguous. Trimming left V 6 bases short and J 2 bases short, with 18 bases between. Germline V gene sequence: CDR1 SGHDT, CDR2 YYEEEE. CDR3 size: 15 residues. As DNA, the CDR3 is TGTGCCAGCACCCCGTACAAAGCACGGACCTACGAGCAGTACTTC. Protein: CASTPYKARTYEQYF.

The genes are TRBV19 and TRBJ2-7, with D perhaps given as TRBD1 or TRBD2 (6 bases each). V was trimmed by 8 bases and J by 1 base, leaving 21 bases between them. The germline V gene encodes CDR1 LNHDA and CDR2 SQIVND (reference sequence). The CDR3 has 16 residues. CDR3 nucleotides: TGTGCCAGTTCCTTAGGGGGGTATCTTCTTTCCTACGAGCAGTACTTC. As protein: CASSLGGYLLSYEQYF. The entire variable domain, with the rest obtained from reference TRBV19 and TRBJ2-7, is as follows: DGGITQSPKYLFRKEGQNVTLSCEQNLNHDAMYWYRQDPGQGLRLIYYSQIVNDFQKGDIAEGYSVSREKKESFPLTVTSAQKNPTAFYLCASSLGGYLLSYEQYFGPGTRLTVT.

The chain combines TRBV2 with TRBJ2-2; 7 bases agree with TRBD1. Germline V gene lookup returns CDR1 SNHLY and CDR2 FYNNEI. The V gene end was trimmed by 8 bases and the J gene end by 0 bases; junction bases not matched to a gene: 9. This CDR3 has 16 residues. CDR3 bases: TGTGCCAGCTCGTCTGAGGGGGCGACGAACACCGGGGAGCTGTTTTTT. This gives the protein CASSSEGATNTGELFF.

This chain uses TRBV4-3 with TRBJ2-6; unclear D gene. The germline V gene has CDR1 LGHNA and CDR2 YSLEER. The CDR3 runs 19 residues. V was cut by 0 bases and J by 0 bases, with 15 bases left in between. CDR3 amino acids: CASSQDIGGSLSGANVLTF. The DNA of the CDR3 is TGCGCCAGCAGCCAAGATATCGGCGGCAGCCTCTCTGGGGCCAACGTCCTGACTTTC.

V usage is TRBV27 and J usage is TRBJ2-7, with D uncertain. Germline assignment: CDR1 MNHEY and CDR2 SMNVEV (reference sequence). Deletions cut 3 bases from V and 2 bases from J, with 17 bases between. The CDR3 loop spans 16 amino acids. CDR3 residues: CASSFYGPPWTYEQYF. CDR3 nucleotide sequence: TGTGCCAGCAGTTTCTACGGTCCCCCCTGGACCTACGAGCAGTACTTC.

The chain joins TRBV5-6 to TRBJ1-5; D unresolved. Trimming removed 0 bases at V and 3 bases at J, with 7 bases between. Germline V gives CDR1 SGHDT, CDR2 YYEEEE. CDR3 size: 14 residues. CDR3 amino acids: CASSLGRYNQPQHF. In DNA form, the CDR3 reads TGTGCCAGCAGCTTGGGACGGTACAATCAGCCCCAGCATTTT.

The chain employs TRBV19 and TRBJ2-3; the match to TRBD2 covers 7 bases. J gave up 0 bases and V 9 bases, and 15 bases lay outside the gene matches. The CDR3 consists of 17 residues. The germline V gene has CDR1 LNHDA and CDR2 SQIVND (reference sequence). The CDR3: CASSPLGGTPSTDTQYF. The CDR3 DNA reads TGTGCCAGCTCTCCCTTGGGGGGGACCCCTAGCACAGATACGCAGTATTTT. The full variable domain, with the rest looked up from reference TRBV19 and TRBJ2-3, is DGGITQSPKYLFRKEGQNVTLSCEQNLNHDAMYWYRQDPGQGLRLIYYSQIVNDFQKGDIAEGYSVSREKKESFPLTVTSAQKNPTAFYLCASSPLGGTPSTDTQYFGPGTRLTVL.

This chain connects TRBV28 to TRBJ1-5; no definite D call. V was trimmed by 5 bases and J by 7 bases, leaving 9 bases between them. The CDR3 covers 12 residues. Per the germline V gene, CDR1 is MDHEN and CDR2 is SYDVKM. The CDR3: CASSVLIQPQHF. Here the CDR3 DNA reads TGTGCCAGCAGTGTACTCATACAGCCCCAGCATTTT.

The V gene is TRBV6-1, the J gene TRBJ2-1; D is perhaps TRBD2 (6 bases). CDR1 is MNHNS and CDR2 is SASEGT in the germline V gene. The CDR3 runs to 14 residues. V dropped 0 bases and J dropped 7 bases, with 10 bases sitting between them. As DNA, the CDR3 is TGTGCCAGCAGTGAAGCGCTTCGGGGGAATGAGCAGTTCTTC. It is translated as CASSEALRGNEQFF.

The chain has TRBV28 and TRBJ1-1, with 10 bases aligning to TRBD1. V shed 7 bases, J shed 2 bases, and the junction held 7 bases outside the gene matches. The CDR3 covers 15 residues. Germline CDR1 is MDHEN and CDR2 is SYDVKM. The CDR3 DNA reads as TGTGCCAGCATGGGGACAGGGGTTTCCAACACTGAAGCTTTCTTT. The encoded protein is CASMGTGVSNTEAFF.